The T cell receptor (beta chain) under discussion was sequenced for a study of Ad26.COV2.S vaccination and SARS-CoV-2 variants. Whole-study context: Sample donor was a member of the COV1001 Ad26.COV2.S trial arm. Once or twice, 56 days apart, Ad26.COV2.S was delivered intramuscularly.

Profiling relied on immunoSEQ multiplex PCR, and the TCRdb table lists in-frame clones only, not all of them. The table lists about 350,000 clones, about 89% of them singletons. CDR1 SGHVS and CDR2 FNYEAQ come from the germline V gene. The V gene end was trimmed by 1 base and the J gene end by 3 bases; junction bases not matched to a gene: 5. The CDR3 runs 15 residues. As for this clone: The antigen is not known.

This sample's treatment: around 19 received Ad26.COV2.S at low or high dose, single or two shots; 5 received placebo; per-sample allocation not given. Following the first vaccine or placebo injection, samples were taken on day 63. Points from the study as a whole: Individuals receiving vaccine had higher spike-specific TCR breadth than placebo recipients did. Substantial breadth was reported for post-vaccination spike-specific CD8+ and CD4+ T cells.

The chain couples TRBV7-6 to TRBJ2-7; 8 bases fit TRBD1. The origin of this receptor is a person between 18 and 65 years old who received the Ad26.COV2.S COVID-19 vaccine or a placebo. The sequenced sample was peripheral blood, obtained in a trial of Ad26.COV2.S vaccine versus placebo. CDR3 residues: CASSLEQGDNYEQYF. The CDR3 bases are TGTGCCAGCAGCTTAGAACAGGGGGATAACTACGAGCAGTACTTC.